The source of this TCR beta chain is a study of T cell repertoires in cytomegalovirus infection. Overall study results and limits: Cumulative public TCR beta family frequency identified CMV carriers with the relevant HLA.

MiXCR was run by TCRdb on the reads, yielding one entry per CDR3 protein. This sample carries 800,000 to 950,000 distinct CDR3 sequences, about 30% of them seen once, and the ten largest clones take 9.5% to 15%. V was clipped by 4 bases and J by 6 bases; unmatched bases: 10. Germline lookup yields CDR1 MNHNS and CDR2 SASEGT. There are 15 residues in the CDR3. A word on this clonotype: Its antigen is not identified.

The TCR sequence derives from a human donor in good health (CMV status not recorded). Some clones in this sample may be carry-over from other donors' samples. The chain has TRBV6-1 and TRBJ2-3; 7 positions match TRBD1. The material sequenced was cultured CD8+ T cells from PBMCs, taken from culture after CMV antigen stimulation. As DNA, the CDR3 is TGTGCCAGCAGTGGCCCCGGGACAGTGGATGATACGCAGTATTTT. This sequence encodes CASSGPGTVDDTQYF.